Listed below are T cell receptor beta chains from one sample, sequenced in a study of T cells in narcolepsy. Profiling relied on immunoSEQ multiplex PCR, and the TCRdb table lists in-frame clones only, not all of them. The sample records tens of thousands of clones, 70% to 90% being singletons. The sequencing input was CD45RA- memory CD4+ T cells from PBMCs. These receptor sequences come from a human donor with narcolepsy. Both conserved end residues are part of each CDR3. A D gene is named only where the DNA matches it firmly. Rows give clone size only sometimes, using once, few, many, or a class for an expanded clone.

>TRBJ2-7|NA|NA|TRBV14
CASSHPRENRYEQYF
TGTGCCAGCAGCCATCCCCGGGAGAATCGCTACGAGCAGTACTTC
>TRBJ2-1|TRBD2|few|TRBV2
CASSEGGGVNEQFF
TGTGCCAGCAGTGAGGGCGGGGGGGTCAATGAGCAGTTCTTC
>TRBJ2-2|NA|once|TRBV15
CATSDPRAGTGELFF
TGTGCCACCAGCGACCCCAGGGCTGGCACCGGGGAGCTGTTTTTT
>TRBJ2-1|NA|NA|TRBV5-1
CASSSGRGQGTSEQFF
TGCGCCAGCAGCTCTGGTCGGGGGCAAGGGACGAGTGAGCAGTTCTTC
>TRBJ2-1|NA|NA|TRBV7-7
CASSLGPGNNEQFF
TGTGCTAGCAGCCTGGGTCCAGGTAACAATGAGCAGTTCTTC
>TRBJ2-3|NA|once|TRBV7-8
CASSLVRQSPTDTQYF
TGTGCCAGCAGCTTAGTTCGGCAGAGTCCCACAGATACGCAGTATTTT
>TRBJ1-1|NA|NA|TRBV6-5
CASRKGMRTEAFF
TGTGCCAGCAGAAAGGGAATGCGGACTGAAGCTTTCTTT
>TRBJ1-1|NA|NA|TRBV11-3
CASSPMTAMNTEAFF
TGTGCCAGCAGCCCCATGACGGCCATGAACACTGAAGCTTTCTTT
>TRBJ2-5|TRBD2|NA|TRBV5-3
CARRIRGLAGVRNQETQYF
TGTGCCAGAAGGATACGTGGGCTAGCGGGAGTGAGGAATCAAGAGACCCAGTACTTC
>TRBJ2-2|TRBD2|NA|TRBV5-1
CASSPGTSGVVGELFF
TGCGCCAGCAGCCCCGGGACTAGCGGCGTGGTCGGGGAGCTGTTTTTT
>TRBJ1-1|NA|NA|TRBV29-1
CSVGLAGTAEAFF
TGCAGCGTTGGCCTCGCCGGAACAGCTGAAGCTTTCTTT
>TRBJ2-7|NA|NA|TRBV7-8
CASSPAGTPASEQYF
TGTGCCAGCAGCCCCGCCGGGACACCTGCCTCCGAGCAGTACTTC
>TRBJ2-5|NA|NA|TRBV2
CASIRTERETQYF
TGTGCCAGCATAAGGACAGAAAGAGAGACCCAGTACTTC
>TRBJ2-1|TRBD2|NA|TRBV27
CASRPGLAYNEQFF
TGTGCCAGCAGGCCGGGACTAGCCTACAATGAGCAGTTCTTC
>TRBJ2-5|NA|NA|TRBV7-2
CASSLSFQGKETQYF
TGTGCCAGCAGCCTAAGTTTTCAAGGGAAAGAGACCCAGTACTTC
>TRBJ1-1|NA|few|TRBV2
CASNSNTEAFF
TGTGCCAGCAACTCGAACACTGAAGCTTTCTTT
>TRBJ1-2|TRBD1|once|TRBV9
CASSVGQVMGGYTF
TGTGCCAGCAGCGTGGGACAGGTGATGGGTGGCTACACCTTC
>TRBJ1-5|NA|NA|TRBV6-5
CASSLTVNSNQPQHF
TGTGCCAGCAGCCTGACAGTGAATAGCAATCAGCCCCAGCATTTT
>TRBJ2-5|NA|few|TRBV11-3
CASSLIWTSEETQYF
TGTGCCAGCAGCTTAATCTGGACGTCCGAAGAGACCCAGTACTTC
>TRBJ2-1|NA|NA|TRBV5-1
CASSLGRLYNEQFF
TGCGCCAGCAGCTTGGGACGGCTGTACAATGAGCAGTTCTTC
>TRBJ1-5|TRBD1|NA|TRBV7-3
CASSSRTGVDQPQHF
TGTGCCAGCAGCTCAAGGACAGGGGTGGATCAGCCCCAGCATTTT
>TRBJ2-4|NA|NA|TRBV6-1
CASSAARSIHIQYF
TGTGCCAGCAGTGCGGCGCGGAGTATACACATTCAGTACTTC
>TRBJ2-1|NA|NA|TRBV7-8
CASSPPRRESEQFF
TGTGCCAGCAGCCCCCCCCGTCGGGAGAGTGAGCAGTTCTTC
>TRBJ2-1|NA|NA|TRBV6-5
CASSNSLIDEQFF
TGTGCCAGCTCCAACTCTTTGATCGATGAGCAGTTCTTC
>TRBJ1-4|NA|NA|TRBV28
CASSLTGAEKLFF
TGTGCCAGCAGCCTCACCGGGGCTGAAAAACTGTTTTTT
>TRBJ2-5|NA|NA|TRBV5-4
CASSDAFQETQYF
TGTGCCAGCAGCGATGCGTTTCAGGAGACCCAGTACTTC
>TRBJ1-2|NA|NA|TRBV4-3
CASSQEAGGNYGYTF
TGCGCCAGCAGCCAAGAAGCAGGCGGAAACTATGGCTACACCTTC
>TRBJ1-6|NA|once|TRBV6-1
CASRTGGGSPLHF
TGTGCCAGCAGGACCGGGGGTGGTTCACCCCTCCACTTT
>TRBJ1-2|NA|few|TRBV19
CASTERWDYYGYTF
TGTGCCAGTACCGAGCGATGGGACTACTATGGCTACACCTTC
>TRBJ1-3|NA|NA|TRBV11-2
CASSLVRGSGNTIYF
TGTGCCAGCAGCTTAGTGAGAGGGTCTGGAAACACCATATATTTT
>TRBJ2-7|NA|NA|TRBV7-8
CASSPQSGPSYEQYF
TGTGCCAGCAGCCCCCAAAGTGGCCCTTCCTACGAGCAGTACTTC
>TRBJ2-5|TRBD1|once|TRBV10-3
CAISEGTGGKETQYF
TGTGCCATCAGTGAAGGGACAGGGGGAAAGGAGACCCAGTACTTC
>TRBJ2-7|NA|NA|TRBV13
CASSFGSNSYEQYF
TGTGCCAGCAGCTTCGGTTCAAACTCCTACGAGCAGTACTTC
>TRBJ1-4|NA|NA|TRBV5-1
CASSSGTVNEKLFF
TGCGCCAGCAGCTCCGGGACGGTGAATGAAAAACTGTTTTTT
>TRBJ2-5|NA|NA|TRBV20-1
CSAENQETQYF
TGCAGTGCGGAAAACCAAGAGACCCAGTACTTC
>TRBJ2-3|NA|NA|TRBV6-1
CASSERDTQYF
TGTGCCAGCAGTGAAAGGGATACGCAGTATTTT
>TRBJ1-2|TRBD1|NA|TRBV6-5
CASSYRTGAGYYGYTF
TGTGCCAGCAGTTACCGCACAGGGGCGGGGTACTATGGCTACACCTTC
>TRBJ2-5|NA|once|TRBV15
CATSVGRGLGETQYF
TGTGCCACCAGTGTCGGCAGGGGCCTTGGGGAGACCCAGTACTTC
>TRBJ1-3|NA|few|TRBV12-5
CAVGVENTIYF
TGTGCTGTGGGAGTCGAAAACACCATATATTTT
>TRBJ2-2|NA|NA|TRBV6-5
CASSYSNTGELFF
TGTGCCAGCAGTTACTCGAACACCGGGGAGCTGTTTTTT
>TRBJ1-6|TRBD1|NA|TRBV7-3
CASSLEETGSRSPLHF
TGTGCCAGCAGCTTAGAGGAGACAGGGTCCCGGTCACCCCTCCACTTT
>TRBJ2-3|NA|NA|TRBV9
CASTGVSSTDTQYF
TGTGCCAGCACCGGGGTGTCGAGCACAGATACGCAGTATTTT
>TRBJ2-2|NA|NA|TRBV7-3
CASSPSPWGTGELFF
TGTGCCAGCAGCCCCTCACCCTGGGGGACCGGGGAGCTGTTTTTT
>TRBJ1-2|TRBD1|NA|TRBV30
CALHRDRGGYGYTF
TGTGCACTGCACCGGGACAGGGGAGGGTATGGCTACACCTTC
>TRBJ1-4|NA|NA|TRBV7-9
CASSLTRRGRTPNEKLFF
TGTGCCAGCAGCTTGACCAGAAGGGGTAGGACCCCTAATGAAAAACTGTTTTTT
>TRBJ1-1|NA|NA|TRBV10-3
CAISDDSPEAFF
TGTGCCATCAGTGATGACAGCCCTGAAGCTTTCTTT
>TRBJ2-3|TRBD2|NA|TRBV18
CASSLQGLAATDTQYF
TGTGCCAGCTCACTTCAGGGACTAGCGGCCACAGATACGCAGTATTTT
>TRBJ2-3|NA|once|TRBV5-1
CASSIRSATDTQYF
TGCGCCAGCTCGATCAGGTCTGCCACAGATACGCAGTATTTT
>TRBJ2-7|TRBD2|NA|TRBV7-9
CASSPQRGTYEQYF
TGTGCCAGCAGCCCCCAGCGGGGTACCTACGAGCAGTACTTC
>TRBJ1-2|NA|NA|TRBV10-3
CAIRGEGYTF
TGTGCCATCAGGGGGGAAGGCTACACCTTC
>TRBJ2-1|NA|NA|TRBV9
CASSVRLDNEQFF
TGTGCCAGCAGCGTCCGACTCGACAATGAGCAGTTCTTC
>TRBJ2-1|TRBD2|NA|TRBV7-3
CASSLRLAGGTPGGNEQFF
TGTGCCAGCAGCTTACGACTAGCGGGGGGGACCCCCGGAGGCAATGAGCAGTTCTTC
>TRBJ2-5|TRBD2|NA|TRBV6-5
CASKGGLAGGETQYF
TGTGCCAGCAAGGGAGGACTAGCGGGAGGGGAGACCCAGTACTTC
>TRBJ2-1|NA|NA|TRBV4-1
CASSLYRDYNEQFF
TGCGCCAGCAGCCTATACCGGGACTACAATGAGCAGTTCTTC
>TRBJ1-6|NA|once|TRBV5-5
CASTSSGPSANSPLHF
TGTGCCAGCACCTCATCTGGGCCATCAGCTAATTCACCCCTCCACTTT
>TRBJ2-1|NA|NA|TRBV10-3
CAISSYNEQFF
TGTGCCATCAGTTCCTACAATGAGCAGTTCTTC